These 14 T cell receptor beta chains share one sample of origin, sequenced in a study of T cell responses to AZD1222 COVID-19 vaccine. Only in-frame clones appear in the TCRdb table, and some are missing; sequencing was by immunoSEQ multiplex PCR. The sample holds some 99,000 clones, less than 85% seen once. Source: peripheral blood, taken 28 days after the second AZD1222 dose. These TCRs come from an adult who received the AZD1222 COVID-19 vaccine.

This sequence joins TRBV11-2 and TRBJ1-1; no definite D call. Looked up from germline, CDR1 is SGHAT and CDR2 is FQNNGV. CDR3 length equals 13 residues. Trimming took off 1 base at V and 1 base at J, with 4 bases between the two ends. The CDR3 loop is CASSLAPNTEAFF. In nucleotides, the CDR3 is TGTGCCAGCAGCTTAGCTCCGAACACTGAAGCTTTCTTT. The variable domain in full, completed from reference TRBV11-2 and TRBJ1-1, reads EAGVAQSPRYKIIEKRQSVAFWCNPISGHATLYWYQQILGQGPKLLIQFQNNGVVDDSQLPKDRFSAERLKGVDSTLKIQPAKLEDSAVYLCASSLAPNTEAFFGQGTRLTVV.

The V and J genes are TRBV20-1 and TRBJ2-7; possible D gene TRBD1, 6 bases. CDR3 length: 14 residues. The germline V gene has CDR1 DFQATT and CDR2 SNEGSKA (reference sequence). The V and J ends lost 3 bases and 3 bases respectively, with 15 bases between them. CDR3 coding DNA: TGCAGTGCTAGTGGCGGGCGAGGGGGCTACGAGCAGTACTTC. Translation gives CSASGGRGGYEQYF.

The chain uses TRBV7-9 and TRBJ2-1, with 10 bases fitting TRBD2. V dropped 7 bases and J dropped 9; count of bases not matched to a gene: 15. CDR3 length: 16 residues. Germline CDR1 reads SEHNR; CDR2 reads FQNEAQ (reference sequence). The CDR3 here is CASKLSSGRTVGEQFF. The DNA for the CDR3 is TGTGCCAGCAAGCTTAGTAGCGGGAGGACTGTCGGTGAGCAGTTCTTC.

The chain carries TRBV3-1 (or the pseudogene TRBV3-2) and TRBJ2-3; perhaps D is TRBD1 or TRBD2 (6 bases each). Per the germline V gene, CDR1 is LGHDT and CDR2 is YNNKEL (reference sequence). The CDR3 is made up of 15 amino acids. V was clipped by 1 base and J by 1 base, with 9 bases between them. CDR3 sequence: CASSQGGAGTDTQYF. The DNA of the CDR3 is TGTGCCAGCAGCCAAGGGGGGGCCGGCACAGATACGCAGTATTTT.

The chain carries TRBV30 and TRBJ1-5; 7 bases match TRBD1. The V segment lost 4 bases and the J segment 2 bases; nucleotides outside the gene matches: 20. The CDR3 covers 19 residues. Germline V lookup: CDR1 GTSNPN, CDR2 SVGIG (reference sequence). CDR3 sequence: CAWKTKRTGKKIRNQPQHF. The CDR3 DNA follows: TGTGCCTGGAAGACCAAGAGGACAGGTAAAAAGATCCGCAATCAGCCCCAGCATTTT.

CDR3 in DNA: TGTGCCAGCAGCCGCCTGCGAGGTTTCAACGAACGTACTAACTATGGCTACACCTTC. This translates into CASSRLRGFNERTNYGYTF. The chain links TRBV7-2 to TRBJ1-2; D gene unclear. Germline assignment: CDR1 SGHTA and CDR2 FQGNSA. Between the trimmed V and J ends, which lost 5 bases and 0 bases, there was a span of 25 bases. This CDR3 spans 19 amino acids.

The chain is built from TRBV27 and TRBJ2-1, with a weak D call TRBD2 (6 bases). Germline assignment: CDR1 MNHEY and CDR2 SMNVEV (reference sequence). This CDR3 contains 10 residues. V gave up 6 bases and J gave up 10 bases, with 7 bases separating them. The CDR3 here is CASRLAEQFF. In DNA, the CDR3 is TGTGCCAGCAGGCTAGCGGAGCAGTTCTTC.

The chain couples TRBV5-4 to TRBJ2-5; D may be TRBD2 (6 bases). V lost 0 bases to trimming and J lost 3 bases, with 15 bases between them. This CDR3 is built from 16 residues. CDR1 and CDR2 (germline): SGHNT, YYREEE (reference sequence). As DNA, the CDR3 is TGTGCCAGCAGCTTGGAAATGGTCGGGAGCAAAGAGACCCAGTACTTC. It is translated as CASSLEMVGSKETQYF.

V and J are TRBV3-1 (or the pseudogene TRBV3-2) and TRBJ2-2; D is possibly TRBD1 (6 bases). V dropped 6 bases and J dropped 1 base, with 12 bases sitting between them. The V gene's germline CDR1 is LGHDT and CDR2 YNNKEL (reference sequence). The CDR3 contains 15 residues. The DNA for the CDR3 is TGTGCCAGCAGACGCACAGGGTTGAACACCGGGGAGCTGTTTTTT. It translates to CASRRTGLNTGELFF.

The V and J genes are TRBV27 and TRBJ2-1, with D possibly being TRBD2 (6 bases). The CDR3 contains 13 residues. V was cut by 5 bases and J by 12 bases, with 17 bases left in between. Germline V gene data show CDR1 as MNHEY and CDR2 as SMNVEV (reference sequence). In DNA form, the CDR3 reads TGTGCCAGCAGTCTCCCCAAGCTCGGGAGGCAGTTCTTC. It is translated as CASSLPKLGRQFF.

DNA for the CDR3: TGTGCCAGCAGCTTGGCCCGGATCCAGTACTTC. This gives the protein CASSLARIQYF. This chain connects TRBV5-6 to TRBJ2-7; no definite D call. CDR1 SGHDT and CDR2 YYEEEE come from the germline V gene. The CDR3 has 11 amino acids. Trimming cost V 0 bases and J 10 bases, with 8 bases left between them.

This clone was observed a few times. The genes are TRBV7-8 and TRBJ2-1; D gene unclear. Germline V gives CDR1 SGHVS, CDR2 FQNEAQ. CDR3 size: 13 residues. V lost 4 bases, J lost 7 bases, and 11 bases lay in between. CDR3 coding DNA: TGTGCCAGCAGCTCCATCATTGCAAATGAGCAGTTCTTC. Translation gives CASSSIIANEQFF.

The gene calls are TRBV3-1 (or the pseudogene TRBV3-2) and TRBJ1-6; 7 positions match TRBD1. Trimming removed 4 bases from V and 8 bases from J; junction bases left unmatched: 2. CDR1 is LGHDT and CDR2 is YNNKEL in the germline V gene (reference sequence). CDR3 length: 13 amino acids. CDR3 DNA: TGTGCCAGCAGCCCAGGGGGGGATTCACCCCTCCACTTT. Its protein is CASSPGGDSPLHF.

J is TRBJ1-3 and V is TRBV7-3, with D possibly matching TRBD1 (5 bases). Trimming pared 5 bases from V and 0 bases from J, leaving 11 bases between. Germline loops: CDR1 SGHTA, CDR2 FQGTGA. The CDR3 totals 15 residues. CDR3 nucleotide sequence: TGTGCCAGCAGCCGTGACAGTTCCTCTGGAAACACCATATATTTT. The encoded protein is CASSRDSSSGNTIYF.